This T cell receptor (beta chain) was sequenced during a study of blood T cell repertoires in COVID-19. About the research overall: Both acute and convalescent COVID-19 samples were obtained from the United States, Italy and Spain. From T cells, B-cell-depleted T cells, or PBMCs came the material, which was cDNA or gDNA.

In the authors' workflow: Researchers report that nucleated cell counts were estimated from reference gene primer amplification. Some clones are missing from TCRdb's copy, which holds only in-frame ones; the method was immunoSEQ multiplex PCR. That table is the source of V, J and clone size, and D and trimming were worked out from the DNA. The sample has tens of thousands of clones, 86% seen once. V lost 5 bases to trimming and J lost 2 bases, with 8 bases between them. CDR1 and CDR2 (germline): SEHNR, FQNEAQ (reference sequence). The CDR3 has 13 amino acids. The V call is TRBV7-9, the J call TRBJ2-3, with D perhaps TRBD2 (5 bases). The source is a woman of 80 years or more with acute or convalescent COVID-19. Input material: peripheral blood. In nucleotides, the CDR3 is TGTGCCAGCAGCGCCGGGGTCACAGATACGCAGTATTTT. Translating it yields CASSAGVTDTQYF.